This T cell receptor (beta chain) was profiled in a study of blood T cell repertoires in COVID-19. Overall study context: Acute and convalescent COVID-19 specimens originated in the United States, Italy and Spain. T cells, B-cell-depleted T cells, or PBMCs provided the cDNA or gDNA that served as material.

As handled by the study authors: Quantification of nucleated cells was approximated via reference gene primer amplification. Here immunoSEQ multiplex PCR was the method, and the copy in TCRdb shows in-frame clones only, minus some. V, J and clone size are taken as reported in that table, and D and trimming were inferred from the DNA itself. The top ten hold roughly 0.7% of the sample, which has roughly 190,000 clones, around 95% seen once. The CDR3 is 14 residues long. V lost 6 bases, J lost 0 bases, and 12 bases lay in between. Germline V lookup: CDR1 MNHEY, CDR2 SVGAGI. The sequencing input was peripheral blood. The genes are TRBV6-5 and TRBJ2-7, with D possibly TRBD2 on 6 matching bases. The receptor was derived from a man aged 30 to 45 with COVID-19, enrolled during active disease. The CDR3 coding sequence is TGTGCCAGCAGGGTCAGTAGCGGCTCCTACGAGCAGTACTTC. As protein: CASRVSSGSYEQYF.